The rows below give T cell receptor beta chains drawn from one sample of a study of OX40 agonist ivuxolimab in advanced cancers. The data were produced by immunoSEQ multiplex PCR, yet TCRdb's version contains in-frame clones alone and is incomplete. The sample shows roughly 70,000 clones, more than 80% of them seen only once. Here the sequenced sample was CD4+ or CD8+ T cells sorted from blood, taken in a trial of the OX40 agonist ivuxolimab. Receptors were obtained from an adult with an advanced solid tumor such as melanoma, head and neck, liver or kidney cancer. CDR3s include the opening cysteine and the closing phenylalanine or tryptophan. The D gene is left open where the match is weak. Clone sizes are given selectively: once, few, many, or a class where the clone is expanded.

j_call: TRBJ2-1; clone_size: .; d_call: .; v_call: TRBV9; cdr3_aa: CASSPPGRANNEQFF; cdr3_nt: TGTGCCAGCAGCCCCCCGGGACGGGCCAACAATGAGCAGTTCTTC
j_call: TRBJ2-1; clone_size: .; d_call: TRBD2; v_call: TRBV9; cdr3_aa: CASSPGTSFNEQFF; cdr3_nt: TGTGCCAGCAGCCCCGGGACTAGCTTCAATGAGCAGTTCTTC
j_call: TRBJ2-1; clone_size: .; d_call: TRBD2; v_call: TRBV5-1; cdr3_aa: CASSPGLAGGNEQFF; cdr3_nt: TGCGCCAGCAGCCCCGGACTAGCGGGGGGAAATGAGCAGTTCTTC
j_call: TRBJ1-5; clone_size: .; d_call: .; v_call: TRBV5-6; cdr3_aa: CASSFRAGDQPQHF; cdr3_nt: TGTGCCAGCAGCTTCCGGGCAGGGGATCAGCCCCAGCATTTT
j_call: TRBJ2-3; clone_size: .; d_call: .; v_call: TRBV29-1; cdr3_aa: CSVVSDYPTQYF; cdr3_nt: TGCAGCGTTGTTTCTGACTACCCGACGCAGTATTTT
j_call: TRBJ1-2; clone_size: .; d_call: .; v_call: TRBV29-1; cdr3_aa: CSVVGARGYTF; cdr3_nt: TGCAGCGTTGTGGGGGCGCGGGGCTACACCTTC
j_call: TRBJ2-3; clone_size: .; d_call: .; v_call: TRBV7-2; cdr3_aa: CASSLYTDTQYF; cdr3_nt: TGTGCCAGCAGCTTGTACACAGATACGCAGTATTTT
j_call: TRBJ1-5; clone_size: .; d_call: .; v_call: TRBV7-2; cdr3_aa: CASSPAGRNQPQHF; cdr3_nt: TGTGCCAGCAGCCCAGCGGGCCGCAATCAGCCCCAGCATTTT
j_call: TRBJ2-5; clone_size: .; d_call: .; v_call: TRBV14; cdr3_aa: CASSRERAETQYF; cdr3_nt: TGTGCCAGCAGCCGAGAGCGTGCGGAGACCCAGTACTTC
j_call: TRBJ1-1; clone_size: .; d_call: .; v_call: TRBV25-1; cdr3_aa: CASSVGRAEAFF; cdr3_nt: TGTGCCAGCAGTGTCGGACGAGCTGAAGCTTTCTTT
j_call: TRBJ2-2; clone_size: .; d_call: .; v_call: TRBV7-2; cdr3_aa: CASSLKGDTGELFF; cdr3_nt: TGTGCCAGCAGCTTAAAGGGGGACACCGGGGAGCTGTTTTTT
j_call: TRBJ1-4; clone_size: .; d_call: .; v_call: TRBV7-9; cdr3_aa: CASSLVRLNEKLFF; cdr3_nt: TGTGCCAGCAGCTTAGTAAGGCTTAATGAAAAACTGTTTTTT
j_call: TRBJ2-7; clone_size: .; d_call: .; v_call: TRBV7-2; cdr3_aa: CASSLGRSYEQYF; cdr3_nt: TGTGCCAGCAGCTTGGGCCGGTCCTACGAGCAGTACTTC
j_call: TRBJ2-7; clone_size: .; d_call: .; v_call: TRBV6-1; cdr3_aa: CASSGHTGNEQYF; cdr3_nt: TGTGCCAGCAGTGGACACACAGGGAACGAGCAGTACTTC
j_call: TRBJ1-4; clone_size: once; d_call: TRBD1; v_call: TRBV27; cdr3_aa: CASSFRDRVEEKLFF; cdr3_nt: TGTGCCAGCAGTTTTAGGGACAGGGTAGAGGAAAAACTGTTTTTT
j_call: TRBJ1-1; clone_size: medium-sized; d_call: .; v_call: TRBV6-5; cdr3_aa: CASGTGLAFF; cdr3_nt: TGTGCCAGCGGTACAGGGTTAGCTTTCTTT
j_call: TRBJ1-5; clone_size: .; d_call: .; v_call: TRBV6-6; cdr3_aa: CASRTAAASNQPQHF; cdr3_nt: TGTGCCAGCAGGACGGCGGCAGCAAGCAATCAGCCCCAGCATTTT
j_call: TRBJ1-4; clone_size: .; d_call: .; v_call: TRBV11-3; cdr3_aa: CASSKQGGEKLFF; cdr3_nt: TGTGCCAGCAGCAAACAGGGAGGTGAAAAACTGTTTTTT
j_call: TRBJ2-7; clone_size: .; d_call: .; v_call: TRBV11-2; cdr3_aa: CASSSILNSYEQYF; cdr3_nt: TGTGCCAGCAGCTCGATCCTAAACTCCTACGAGCAGTACTTC
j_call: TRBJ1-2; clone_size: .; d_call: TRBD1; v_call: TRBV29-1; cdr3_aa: CSFRTGNYGYTF; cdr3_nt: TGCAGCTTCCGGACAGGGAACTATGGCTACACCTTC
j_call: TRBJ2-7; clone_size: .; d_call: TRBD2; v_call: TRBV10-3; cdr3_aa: CAISGLAGDPYEQYF; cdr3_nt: TGTGCCATCAGCGGACTAGCGGGGGACCCTTACGAGCAGTACTTC
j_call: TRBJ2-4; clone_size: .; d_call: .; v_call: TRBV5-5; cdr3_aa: CASTVTGIRNIQYF; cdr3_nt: TGTGCCAGCACCGTAACAGGGATCCGAAACATTCAGTACTTC
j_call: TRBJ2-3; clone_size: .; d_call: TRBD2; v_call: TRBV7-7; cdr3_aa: CASSPLLAGLGDTQYF; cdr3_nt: TGTGCCAGCAGCCCCCTTCTAGCGGGTTTAGGAGATACGCAGTATTTT